These T cell receptor beta chains were read from a single sample in a study of cytomegalovirus exposure and HLA in healthy donors. Produced via immunoSEQ multiplex PCR; TCRdb's table is partial and in-frame only. The data show around 160,000 clones, with 82% seen just once and 7% to 9.5% held by the top ten. Sequenced sample: PBMCs. Receptors were obtained from a male donor in good health and CMV-seropositive. CDR3s include the opening cysteine and the closing phenylalanine or tryptophan. The order of the fields is clone size, D gene, J gene, V gene, CDR3 DNA, CDR3 protein. A D gene is named only where the DNA matches it firmly. Only part of the rows carry a size: once, few, many, or a class if the clone is expanded.

>NA|TRBD2|TRBJ2-2|TRBV19
TGTGCCAGTATGCGACTAGCGGGACGGACCGGGGAGCTGTTTTTT
CASMRLAGRTGELFF
>NA|NA|TRBJ1-1|TRBV30
TGTGCCTGGACTTTGGACAGACGGGGTGGAGCTTTCTTT
CAWTLDRRGGAFF
>NA|NA|TRBJ1-3|TRBV18
TGTGCCAGCTCACCCTCCCAACAGGGATATGGAAACACCATATATTTT
CASSPSQQGYGNTIYF
>NA|NA|TRBJ2-1|TRBV5-4
TGTGCCAGCAGCCCGGAGTCTTACAACAATGAGCAGTTCTTC
CASSPESYNNEQFF
>NA|TRBD1|TRBJ2-7|TRBV10-3
TGTGCCATCACCTCGACAGGGGCCCCCTACGAGCAGTACTTC
CAITSTGAPYEQYF
>NA|NA|TRBJ1-3|TRBV4-3
TGCGCCAGCAGCCAAGATCTTAGCTCTGGAAACACCATATATTTT
CASSQDLSSGNTIYF
>NA|NA|TRBJ1-2|TRBV28
TGTGCCAGCAGGCAGCAGCGCTCTTTCTATGGCTACACCTTC
CASRQQRSFYGYTF
>NA|TRBD1|TRBJ1-2|TRBV28
TGTGCCAGCAGTTTAGTAGACAGGGGCGGAATTTATGGCTACACCTTC
CASSLVDRGGIYGYTF
>NA|TRBD1|TRBJ2-3|TRBV6-1
TGTGCCAGCAGTTTGGGGACAGGGGGCACAGATACGCAGTATTTT
CASSLGTGGTDTQYF
>NA|NA|TRBJ2-1|TRBV18
TGTGCCAGCCGTTTTCAGTCGGGGGGCACCTACAATGAGCAGTTCTTC
CASRFQSGGTYNEQFF
>once|TRBD2|TRBJ2-5|TRBV4-2
TGTGCCAGCAGCCAAGGGACTAGCGGGGGGGCGGAGACCCAGTACTTC
CASSQGTSGGAETQYF
>NA|NA|TRBJ2-1|TRBV27
TGTGCCAGCAGTGGGGCAGGGGATGAGCAGTTCTTC
CASSGAGDEQFF